Listed here are 32 T cell receptor beta chains from one sample, sequenced in a study of blood T cells in healthy people across ages. Alongside a J-beta primer mix, a sample-barcoded 5' primer served in a second PCR lasting about 7 to 11 cycles. Using its own MiXCR run on the 5' RACE reads, TCRdb lists one record per CDR3 protein. The sample lists about 640,000 distinct CDR3 sequences; 25% to 30% were seen once. Sequencing used blood. Receptors were obtained from a woman aged 80 or over in good health.

This rearrangement joins TRBV29-1 to TRBJ1-1; possible D gene TRBD1, 6 bases. CDR3 length equals 12 residues. Germline CDR1 SQVTM, CDR2 ANQGSEA. V was pared by 2 bases and J by 5 bases, with 9 bases between. The CDR3 coding sequence is TGCAGCGTTGAATACAGGGTGACTGAAGCTTTCTTT. Translated, it gives CSVEYRVTEAFF.

This clonotype was counted once. This could be a read error, since a much larger clone is one nucleotide away. The chain carries TRBV9 and TRBJ2-3; no clear D. The CDR3 spans 14 residues. CDR1 SGDLS and CDR2 YYNGEE come from the germline V gene. With 3 bases removed from V and 4 bases from J, the gap between germline ends came to 12 bases. CDR3 nucleotide sequence: TGTGCCAGCAGCGGCTGGGGTTTCGCAGATACGCAGTATTTT. Translation: CASSGWGFADTQYF.

The V call is TRBV5-6, the J call TRBJ1-1, with 8 bases that match TRBD1. This CDR3 region has 15 residues. After removal of 5 bases from V and 1 base from J, the junction contained 7 bases not matched to a gene. The germline CDR1 and CDR2 sequences are SGHDT and YYEEEE. CDR3 nucleotide sequence: TGTGCCAGCAGAGCCAGGGGGCCCGAGAACACTGAAGCTTTCTTT. It translates to CASRARGPENTEAFF. The full variable domain, its missing parts supplied by reference TRBV5-6 and TRBJ1-1, is DAGVTQSPTHLIKTRGQQVTLRCSPKSGHDTVSWYQQALGQGPQFIFQYYEEEERQRGNFPDRFSGHQFPNYSSELNVNALLLGDSALYLCASRARGPENTEAFFGQGTRLTVV.

This clonotype was seen only a few times. This sequence joins TRBV4-2 and TRBJ1-5; D is ambiguous. V lost 0 bases, J lost 0 bases, and 9 bases lay in between. Germline loops: CDR1 LGHNA, CDR2 YNFKEQ. The CDR3 is 16 amino acids. The chain's CDR3 is CASSQDQGYSNQPQHF. CDR3 nucleotide sequence: TGTGCCAGCAGCCAAGATCAAGGTTATAGCAATCAGCCCCAGCATTTT.

This chain links TRBV3-1 with TRBJ2-3; 7 bases align to TRBD2. The V gene end was trimmed by 4 bases and the J gene end by 4 bases; junction bases not matched to a gene: 8. CDR1 LGHDT and CDR2 YNNKEL come from the germline V gene (reference sequence). CDR3 length equals 15 residues. CDR3 residues: CASSLEAGSADTQYF. As DNA, the CDR3 is TGTGCCAGCAGCCTAGAAGCGGGGAGCGCAGATACGCAGTATTTT.

This clonotype was seen repeatedly, ten times or more. The chain uses TRBV4-2 and TRBJ2-7, with a tentative D call TRBD2 (5 bases). The CDR3 has 13 amino acids. The germline V gene encodes CDR1 LGHNA and CDR2 YNFKEQ. V was cut by 4 bases and J by 3 bases, with 10 bases left in between. The CDR3 protein is CASSRIGLYEQYF. CDR3 nucleotide sequence: TGTGCCAGCAGCCGGATAGGACTCTACGAGCAGTACTTC.

This clonotype was seen repeatedly, ten times or more. CDR3 sequence (DNA): TGTGCCAGCAGTCAATGGACAGGGCTGAATCAGCCCCAGCATTTT. It yields the protein CASSQWTGLNQPQHF. The gene calls are TRBV6-5 and TRBJ1-5; 8 bases match TRBD1. Germline V gene data show CDR1 as MNHEY and CDR2 as SVGAGI. This CDR3 has 15 amino acids. The J segment lost 4 bases and the V segment lost 5 bases, leaving 7 bases of the junction unmatched.

V usage is TRBV20-1 and J usage is TRBJ1-4; D ambiguous. There are 12 residues in the CDR3. Germline loops: CDR1 DFQATT, CDR2 SNEGSKA (reference sequence). V lost 1 base and J 7 bases, leaving 7 bases between the germline ends. The CDR3 nucleotides read TGCAGTGCTAGAGCAGTGGGTGAAAAACTGTTTTTT. This translates into CSARAVGEKLFF.

On this clonotype: A much larger clone differs from this one at a single base, so this may be a read error. The chain uses TRBV20-1 and TRBJ2-5; TRBD2 agrees at 13 bases. CDR1 DFQATT and CDR2 SNEGSKA come from the germline V gene (reference sequence). The CDR3 contains 16 residues. Trimming at V came to 6 bases and at J to 11 bases, leaving 18 bases not matched to a gene. For the CDR3, the DNA is TGCAGTGCCACCATGGGACTAGCGGGACCAAACAATGAGCAGTACTTC. This gives the protein CSATMGLAGPNNEQYF.

This clonotype was detected many times. This rearrangement joins TRBV5-4 to TRBJ2-7; TRBD1 matches at 7 bases. The CDR3 is 15 amino acids. Trimming cost V 4 bases and J 2 bases; bases outside gene matches: 9. Germline CDR1 reads SGHNT; CDR2 reads YYREEE (reference sequence). CDR3 DNA: TGTGCCAGCAGCCAAAACCCCGGGACAGCCTACGAGCAGTACTTC. This translates into CASSQNPGTAYEQYF.

At least ten counts were recorded for this clonotype. The rearrangement links TRBV6-1 to TRBJ1-2; D not resolved. Trimming cost V 8 bases and J 3 bases, with 13 bases left between them. Germline V CDR1 and CDR2: MNHNS, SASEGT. This CDR3 region has 13 residues. CDR3 loop: CASLFSGDYGYTF. The CDR3 nucleotides read TGTGCCAGCCTCTTCTCTGGAGACTATGGCTACACCTTC.

With respect to this clonotype: One junction end disagrees with the germline gene, perhaps due to a read error. The gene calls are TRBV6-5 and TRBJ1-6; D gene uncertain. CDR1 is MNHEY and CDR2 is SVGAGI in the germline V gene. CDR3 size: 13 residues. The CDR3 region is CVSSLGRDSPLHF. In DNA, the CDR3 is TGTGTCAGCAGTCTCGGACGGGATTCACCCCTCCACTTT.

This rearrangement joins TRBV6-1 to TRBJ2-3; TRBD2 is a possible D gene (6 bases). V lost 7 bases to trimming and J lost 3 bases, with 14 bases between them. The germline CDR1 and CDR2 sequences are MNHNS and SASEGT. The CDR3 contains 14 residues. The CDR3 loop is CASNAVRGTDTQYF. The CDR3 DNA follows: TGTGCCAGCAATGCGGTCCGGGGGACAGATACGCAGTATTTT.

A few counts support this clonotype. This chain links TRBV7-8 with TRBJ2-2, with 11 bases fitting TRBD2. From germline, CDR1 is SGHVS and CDR2 FQNEAQ. After removal of 7 bases from V and 1 base from J, the junction contained 2 bases not matched to a gene. The CDR3 runs 15 residues. The CDR3 loop reads CASIGTSGNTGELFF. The CDR3 bases are TGTGCCAGCATCGGGACTAGCGGGAACACCGGGGAGCTGTTTTTT.

This clonotype has a count of ten or more. The DNA for the CDR3 is TGTGCCAGCAGTGCGACAGGGGGTACGCAGTATTTT. Translation gives CASSATGGTQYF. The chain uses TRBV6-1 and TRBJ2-3; TRBD1 matches at 9 bases. The CDR3 has 12 residues. Trimming cost V 4 bases and J 8 bases; bases outside gene matches: 1. In germline, CDR1 is MNHNS, CDR2 SASEGT.

This clonotype was found a few times. The V gene is TRBV19, the J gene TRBJ2-6; D ambiguous. V lost 0 bases and J 4 bases, leaving 7 bases between the germline ends. This CDR3 has 15 residues. Looked up from germline, CDR1 is LNHDA and CDR2 is SQIVND (reference sequence). For the CDR3, the DNA is TGTGCCAGTAGTATAGACCAAACGGGGGCCAACGTCCTGACTTTC. Translating it yields CASSIDQTGANVLTF. Complete variable domain (other parts from reference TRBV19 and TRBJ2-6): DGGITQSPKYLFRKEGQNVTLSCEQNLNHDAMYWYRQDPGQGLRLIYYSQIVNDFQKGDIAEGYSVSREKKESFPLTVTSAQKNPTAFYLCASSIDQTGANVLTFGAGSRLTVL.

As concerns this clonotype: Just one base apart from a much larger clone, this may be a read error. The CDR3 DNA is TGTGCCAGCAGCCCCACGGGGCCCAAAAACATTCAGTACTTC. Translating it yields CASSPTGPKNIQYF. This chain links TRBV7-2 with TRBJ2-4; D may be TRBD1 or TRBD2 (5 bases each). Germline CDR1 reads SGHTA; CDR2 reads FQGNSA. The CDR3 extends over 14 amino acids. Trimming took off 5 bases at V and 2 bases at J, with 10 bases between the two ends.

This clonotype was observed at least ten times. The chain uses TRBV6-1 and TRBJ2-3; 10 bases are a match to TRBD2. Germline V gene data show CDR1 as MNHNS and CDR2 as SASEGT. Unmatched junction bases numbered 5, after V lost 2 bases and J lost 6 bases. CDR3 size: 15 residues. The CDR3 region is CASSEPGSGGDTQYF. In nucleotides, the CDR3 is TGTGCCAGCAGTGAACCCGGTAGCGGGGGGGATACGCAGTATTTT.

The table lists this clonotype with many counts. The chain has TRBV6-1 and TRBJ1-2; D is ambiguous. CDR1 MNHNS and CDR2 SASEGT come from the germline V gene. With 8 bases removed from V and 8 bases from J, the gap between germline ends came to 9 bases. This CDR3 region has 10 residues. CDR3 sequence: CASFQAGYTF. DNA of the CDR3: TGTGCCAGCTTCCAAGCGGGCTACACCTTC.

The V gene is TRBV20-1, the J gene TRBJ2-5; D might be TRBD2 (5 bases). The end of the DNA is better explained by TRBJ2-7, so the J call may be wrong. This CDR3 contains 17 residues. Germline assignment: CDR1 DFQATT and CDR2 SNEGSKA (reference sequence). DNA for the CDR3: TGCAGTGCCACATCAAGAGCGGCGGCCCCAATGACCTACGAGCAGTACTTC. Translation gives CSATSRAAAPMTYEQYF.

This chain links TRBV5-1 with TRBJ1-1, with 9 bases that match TRBD1. V lost 5 bases and J lost 4; bases outside the gene matches: 3. The length of the CDR3 is 13 residues. Germline V gene sequence: CDR1 SGHRS, CDR2 YFSETQ. The DNA for the CDR3 is TGCGCCAGCAGAATGACAGGGGGCACTGAAGCTTTCTTT. It is translated as CASRMTGGTEAFF.

This clonotype was seen repeatedly, ten times or more. The chain joins TRBV5-1 to TRBJ2-5; 7 bases align to TRBD2. With V trimmed by 4 bases and J by 3 bases, 6 bases remained unmatched. Germline CDR1 SGHRS, CDR2 YFSETQ. The CDR3 runs 14 residues. The CDR3 bases are TGCGCCAGCAGCCCCAGGGCGGGGGAAGAGACCCAGTACTTC. Amino acids: CASSPRAGEETQYF.

Details on this clonotype: Germline is not matched at one junction end, which may reflect a read error. This rearrangement joins TRBV3-1 to TRBJ1-2; TRBD1 might be the D (6 bases). CDR1 and CDR2 from the germline V gene are LGHDT and YNNKEL (reference sequence). The CDR3 is 15 amino acids. CDR3 sequence (DNA): TGTGCCAGCGGCCAATTGGCAGGGGCGGACTATGGCTACACCTTC. It encodes CASGQLAGADYGYTF.

The sample holds one count of this clonotype. The J gene is TRBJ2-1, the V gene TRBV20-1; D is unresolved. This CDR3 spans 14 amino acids. Germline CDR1 is DFQATT and CDR2 is SNEGSKA (reference sequence). Trimming pared 1 base from V and 6 bases from J, leaving 13 bases between. In DNA, the CDR3 is TGCAGTGCTAGAGTTTATTATACGGGCAATGAGCAGTTCTTC. This encodes CSARVYYTGNEQFF.

A few counts support this clonotype. The chain carries TRBV19 and TRBJ1-6; D is perhaps TRBD1 (5 bases). V was cut by 9 bases and J by 7 bases, with 16 bases left in between. The CDR3 consists of 14 residues. Germline V gene data show CDR1 as LNHDA and CDR2 as SQIVND (reference sequence). CDR3 amino acids: CASSGTQRNSPLHF. Written as DNA, the CDR3 is TGTGCCAGCTCCGGGACGCAACGAAATTCACCCCTCCACTTT. Full variable domain (rest looked up from reference TRBV19 and TRBJ1-6): DGGITQSPKYLFRKEGQNVTLSCEQNLNHDAMYWYRQDPGQGLRLIYYSQIVNDFQKGDIAEGYSVSREKKESFPLTVTSAQKNPTAFYLCASSGTQRNSPLHFGNGTRLTVT.

This clonotype was detected ten times or more. V usage is TRBV6-5 and J usage is TRBJ2-5; D call uncertain. The CDR3 is made up of 13 amino acids. Germline V gene lookup returns CDR1 MNHEY and CDR2 SVGAGI. V was pared by 6 bases and J by 3 bases, with 11 bases between. DNA for the CDR3: TGTGCCAGCAGATTGGACGCGGAAGAGACCCAGTACTTC. Translation gives CASRLDAEETQYF.

This clonotype appeared many times. The chain recombines TRBV21-1 with TRBJ2-7; the table's TRBD1 call for D was not verified on the DNA. TRBV21-1 is a pseudogene locus. The CDR3 length is 18 residues. In DNA, the CDR3 is TGTGCCAGCATCCACCTTTCATCCCGGGACAGCGACTCCTACGAGCAGTACTTC. Translated: CASIHLSSRDSDSYEQYF.

The J gene is TRBJ2-4, the V gene TRBV20-1; a weak D match, TRBD2 (7 bases). Germline-derived CDR1 and CDR2 are DFQATT and SNEGSKA (reference sequence). The length of the CDR3 is 16 residues. Trimming left V 1 base short and J 13 bases short, with 26 bases between. CDR3 loop: CSARVGGGPESYKQYF. CDR3 DNA: TGCAGTGCTAGAGTTGGGGGGGGGCCAGAAAGCTACAAGCAGTACTTC.

V usage is TRBV3-1 and J usage is TRBJ1-2; tentatively, D is TRBD1 (6 bases). The germline V and J ends were trimmed by 1 base and 4 bases, with 13 bases remaining between them. This CDR3 is built from 15 residues. Germline V gives CDR1 LGHDT, CDR2 YNNKEL (reference sequence). The CDR3 protein is CASSQVGGRIYGYTF. DNA for the CDR3: TGTGCCAGCAGCCAAGTGGGGGGGCGCATCTATGGCTACACCTTC.

The CDR3 here is CASSLSNPRTDTQYF. The CDR3 bases are TGTGCCAGTAGTCTATCCAATCCGCGGACAGATACGCAGTATTTT. The chain joins TRBV19 to TRBJ2-3; no clear D. The CDR3 covers 15 residues. Between the trimmed V and J ends, which lost 5 bases and 3 bases, there was a span of 15 bases. Germline V gene sequence: CDR1 LNHDA, CDR2 SQIVND (reference sequence). Full variable domain (outside the CDR3, taken from reference TRBV19 and TRBJ2-3): DGGITQSPKYLFRKEGQNVTLSCEQNLNHDAMYWYRQDPGQGLRLIYYSQIVNDFQKGDIAEGYSVSREKKESFPLTVTSAQKNPTAFYLCASSLSNPRTDTQYFGPGTRLTVL.

The chain uses TRBV20-1 and TRBJ1-4; 8 bases are a match to TRBD1. V gave up 1 base and J gave up 10 bases; unmatched junction bases: 11. The CDR3 consists of 15 residues. Germline CDR1 is DFQATT and CDR2 is SNEGSKA (reference sequence). The CDR3 is CSARVIDRGFGKLFF. As DNA, the CDR3 is TGCAGTGCTAGAGTAATCGACAGGGGATTCGGAAAACTGTTTTTT.

This clonotype was detected ten times or more. This rearrangement joins TRBV12-3 or TRBV12-4 to TRBJ1-4, with 8 bases aligning to TRBD1. The V and J ends lost 5 bases and 8 bases, in that order; junction bases with no gene match: 7. This CDR3 region has 14 residues. The CDR3 region is CASSPTGEGEKLFF. The CDR3 nucleotides are TGTGCCAGCAGTCCGACAGGGGAGGGGGAAAAACTGTTTTTT.